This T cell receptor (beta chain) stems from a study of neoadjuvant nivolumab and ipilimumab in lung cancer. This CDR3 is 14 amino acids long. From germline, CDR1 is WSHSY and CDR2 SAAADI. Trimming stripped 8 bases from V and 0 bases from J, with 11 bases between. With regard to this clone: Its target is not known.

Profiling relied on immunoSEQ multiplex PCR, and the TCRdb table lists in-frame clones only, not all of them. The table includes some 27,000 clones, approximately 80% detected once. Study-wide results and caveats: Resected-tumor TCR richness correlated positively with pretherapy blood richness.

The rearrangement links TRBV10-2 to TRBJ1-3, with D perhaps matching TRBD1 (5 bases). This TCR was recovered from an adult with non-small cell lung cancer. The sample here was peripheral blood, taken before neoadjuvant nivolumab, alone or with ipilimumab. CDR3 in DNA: TGCGCCAGCCGGACATGGCTCTCTGGAAACACCATATATTTT. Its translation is CASRTWLSGNTIYF.